This T cell receptor beta chain originates from a study of neurological immune-mediated disorders. Trimming cost V 2 bases and J 3 bases, with 4 bases left between them. This CDR3 region has 13 residues. Per the germline V gene, CDR1 is MRHNA and CDR2 is SNTAGT. This clonotype has just a few counts. TCRdb called the 5' RACE reads again in MiXCR, with one record for every CDR3 protein. The repertoire has more than 70,000 distinct CDR3 sequences, roughly a sixth of them found once; the top ten carry 15%. This clonotype was obtained from a woman aged 40 to 49 in good health. Sequenced: PBMCs. The J gene is TRBJ2-2, the V gene TRBV6-4; no reliable D call. The DNA of the CDR3 is TGTGCCAGCAGTGACGGGGACACCGGGGAGCTGTTTTTT. Its translation is CASSDGDTGELFF.